Each of the 10 T cell receptor beta chains below was sequenced from the same sample in a study of CD8+ T cells in alopecia areata (dated by TCRdb to 2016 to 2019). The method was the immunoSEQ multiplex PCR assay. RNA was extracted from all samples and reverse transcribed into cDNA, which served as template for TCR sequencing. Sourced from immuneACCESS, this table was stored by TCRdb with only in-frame sequences that have V and J called. A share of the clones is absent; for the studies checked, an unresolved V gene accounts for under half, and the remainder has no known explanation. A total of roughly 120,000 clones appear in this sample, about 59% of them only once. 9% to 15% of the sample is taken by the ten largest. Reading the label with the study, this specimen's time point is: about 25 weeks on oral tofacitinib. The sample's treatment or condition label is to be understood as: oral pan-JAK inhibitor, 5-10 mg twice daily.

The source was CD8+ T cells sorted from blood, collected at week 24, from a patient treated with tofacitinib. The source of these receptors is a human donor with alopecia areata.

V is TRBV4-3 and J is TRBJ2-7; 8 bases agree with TRBD2. There are 15 residues in the CDR3. Germline-derived CDR1 and CDR2 are LGHNA and YSLEER. Trimming cost V 4 bases and J 5 bases; bases outside gene matches: 10. DNA of the CDR3: TGCGCCAGCAGCCCCCGGGAGGGGGGCAAGGACGAGCAGTACTTC. It encodes CASSPREGGKDEQYF.

The chain joins TRBV27 to TRBJ1-2; D is unclear. The V and J ends lost 4 bases and 6 bases respectively, with 15 bases between them. CDR1 and CDR2 from the germline V gene are MNHEY and SMNVEV (reference sequence). CDR3 length: 14 residues. The CDR3 protein is CASSSRLDKDGYTF. For the CDR3, the DNA is TGTGCCAGCAGTTCTAGACTCGATAAGGATGGCTACACCTTC.

This clone appeared a few times. This chain joins TRBV12-2 and TRBJ2-7; the table's D gene call, TRBD2, was not cross checked with the DNA. TRBV12-2 is a listed pseudogene. This CDR3 is built from 14 residues. In nucleotides, the CDR3 is TGTGCAAGTATGGAGGACCACCCTTCCTACGAGCAGTACTTC. Translating gives CASMEDHPSYEQYF.

This rearrangement joins TRBV5-1 to TRBJ2-7; D is uncertain. The germline V and J ends were trimmed by 4 bases and 6 bases, with 14 bases remaining between them. The CDR3 has 13 amino acids. CDR1 and CDR2 from the germline V gene are SGHRS and YFSETQ. This CDR3 is CASSPSSALEQYF. CDR3 in DNA: TGCGCCAGCAGCCCTTCGTCAGCGCTCGAGCAGTACTTC.

J is TRBJ2-1 and V is TRBV4-2; no reliable D call. Trimming cost V 0 bases and J 8 bases, with 14 bases left between them. Germline values: CDR1 LGHNA, CDR2 YNFKEQ. This CDR3 spans 15 amino acids. CDR3 amino acids: CASSQEMEAFYEQFF. For the CDR3, the DNA is TGTGCCAGCAGCCAAGAAATGGAAGCTTTCTATGAGCAGTTCTTC.

There are a few counts of this clone. This sequence joins TRBV7-2 and TRBJ2-7; D remains unclear. V gave up 4 bases and J gave up 3 bases, with 13 bases separating them. CDR3 length: 14 residues. Germline lookup yields CDR1 SGHTA and CDR2 FQGNSA. The CDR3 nucleotides are TGTGCCAGCAGCTCCCCCAGATTAAACTACGAGCAGTACTTC. Translated, it gives CASSSPRLNYEQYF.

The chain carries TRBV6-5 and TRBJ1-2, with unresolved D. Germline V lookup: CDR1 MNHEY, CDR2 SVGAGI. Trimming took 6 bases from V and 4 from J, leaving 9 bases between them. This CDR3 is built from 12 residues. The CDR3: CASSPMGYGYTF. The CDR3 bases are TGTGCCAGCAGCCCCATGGGCTATGGCTACACCTTC.

The J gene is TRBJ1-4, the V gene TRBV4-2; the match to TRBD1 covers 9 bases. This CDR3 has 15 amino acids. The V gene's germline CDR1 is LGHNA and CDR2 YNFKEQ. V gave up 6 bases and J gave up 6 bases; unmatched junction bases: 8. CDR3 DNA: TGTGCCAGCAGACAGGAGGGACAGGGATATGAAAAACTGTTTTTT. This codes for CASRQEGQGYEKLFF.

The chain uses TRBV19 and TRBJ1-5; possibly TRBD1 for D (5 bases). CDR1 and CDR2 (germline): LNHDA, SQIVND (reference sequence). This CDR3 has 15 residues. V was shortened by 9 bases and J by 4 bases, with 19 bases between the two germline ends. The DNA for the CDR3 is TGTGCCAGCTCCTCTCCCGGGGGATCAAATCAGCCCCAGCATTTT. Protein sequence: CASSSPGGSNQPQHF. Full variable domain (outside the CDR3, taken from reference TRBV19 and TRBJ1-5): DGGITQSPKYLFRKEGQNVTLSCEQNLNHDAMYWYRQDPGQGLRLIYYSQIVNDFQKGDIAEGYSVSREKKESFPLTVTSAQKNPTAFYLCASSSPGGSNQPQHFGDGTRLSIL.

This chain joins TRBV9 and TRBJ2-7; no firm D call. The CDR3 length is 14 residues. Trimming took 3 bases from V and 2 from J, leaving 12 bases between them. CDR1 and CDR2 (germline): SGDLS, YYNGEE. This CDR3 reads CASSAFDGPYEQYF. The CDR3 DNA follows: TGTGCCAGCAGCGCCTTCGACGGGCCCTACGAGCAGTACTTC.